One T cell receptor (beta chain) is described in this entry. The data belong to a study of HIV-infected patients and healthy controls. TCRdb fed the 5' RACE reads into MiXCR, producing one record per CDR3 protein. The sample lists about 67,000 distinct CDR3 sequences; about 16% were seen once. The CDR3 length is 16 residues. In germline, CDR1 is LGHNA, CDR2 YSLEER. V trimming: 8 bases; J trimming: 4 bases; junction bases outside the gene matches: 7. Sequenced: CD4+ T cells from blood. The V and J genes are TRBV4-3 and TRBJ2-5; 16 positions agree with TRBD2. The TCR comes from a human donor in good health. Here the CDR3 DNA reads TGCGCCAGCTCGCTTGGGACTAGCGGGAGGGGAGAGACCCAGTACTTC. As protein: CASSLGTSGRGETQYF.